This T cell receptor (beta chain) stems from a study of CD8 T cells in Susac syndrome. Study overall: The Susac syndrome patients were therapy-naive, on corticosteroids, or on intravenous immunoglobulin alone at blood draw.

Random hexamers were used to reverse transcribe roughly 0.45 to 1 ug of RNA. From the immunoSEQ multiplex PCR reads, TCRdb called clonotypes with MiXCR, one entry per CDR3 protein. This table has 100,000 to 150,000 distinct CDR3 sequences, around 94% appearing once. Per germline, CDR1 MGHRA and CDR2 YSYEKL. The V and J ends lost 2 bases and 0 bases respectively, with 8 bases between them. This CDR3 region has 15 residues. This clonotype was sampled from a human donor with Susac syndrome. What was sequenced was CD8+ T cells from PBMCs. This rearrangement joins TRBV4-1 to TRBJ1-3; D unresolved. CDR3 bases: TGCGCCAGCAGCCAAACACTCAGCTCTGGAAACACCATATATTTT. It specifies CASSQTLSSGNTIYF.